A single sample gave rise to the 27 T cell receptor beta chains below, sequenced in a study of blood T cell repertoires in COVID-19. The repertoire was sequenced with immunoSEQ multiplex PCR; TCRdb's copy has only in-frame clones and lacks some. The sample shows about 76,000 clones, roughly 80% of them seen only once. Sequencing input: peripheral blood. The source of these receptors is a woman in her sixties or seventies with acute or convalescent COVID-19.

This clone was observed a few times. The J gene is TRBJ2-3, the V gene TRBV29-1, with TRBD1 as a possible D gene (6 bases). The CDR3 sequence is 13 residues long. Germline V gene lookup returns CDR1 SQVTM and CDR2 ANQGSEA. The V and J ends lost 4 bases and 1 base respectively, with 9 bases between them. In DNA form, the CDR3 reads TGCAGCGTTGCGACAGGTGGCACAGATACGCAGTATTTT. Protein: CSVATGGTDTQYF.

The rearrangement uses TRBV2 and TRBJ2-7, with 7 bases that match TRBD1. V lost 8 bases and J lost 2; bases outside the gene matches: 6. The germline V gene has CDR1 SNHLY and CDR2 FYNNEI. The CDR3 covers 13 residues. This CDR3 is CASQGVAPYEQYF. The CDR3 DNA reads as TGTGCCAGCCAGGGGGTAGCACCCTACGAGCAGTACTTC.

This chain uses TRBV4-3 with TRBJ2-3; 10 nucleotides align to TRBD2. The CDR3 is 17 amino acids. Germline-derived CDR1 and CDR2 are LGHNA and YSLEER. V lost 0 bases and J lost 0; bases outside the gene matches: 3. CDR3 in DNA: TGCGCCAGCAGCCAAGATATACTAGCGGGGAGCACAGATACGCAGTATTTT. Translated, it gives CASSQDILAGSTDTQYF.

CDR3 loop: CASSQPRTEAHSGNTIYF. Written as DNA, the CDR3 is TGCGCCAGCAGTCAACCACGGACAGAAGCTCACTCTGGAAACACCATATATTTT. The V call is TRBV23-1, the J call TRBJ1-3; D might be TRBD1 (6 bases). TRBV23-1 falls under the ORF class, with uncertain function. Trimming cost V 2 bases and J 0 bases, with 17 bases left between them. The CDR3 runs to 18 residues.

This clone was found once. The chain couples TRBV24-1 to TRBJ2-1; 8 bases map to TRBD1. CDR3 size: 15 residues. J gave up 7 bases and V 2 bases, and 6 bases lay outside the gene matches. CDR1 and CDR2 (germline): KGHDR, SFDVKD. CDR3 sequence (DNA): TGTGCCACCAGTGATTCTAGGACAGGGCTGAATGAGCAGTTCTTC. Translation gives CATSDSRTGLNEQFF.

The chain carries TRBV11-2 and TRBJ1-1; 7 bases are shared with TRBD1. This CDR3 spans 17 amino acids. With 2 bases clipped from V and 3 bases from J, the junction kept 12 bases outside the gene matches. The germline gives CDR1 SGHAT, CDR2 FQNNGV. DNA for the CDR3: TGTGCCAGCAGCTTAAGTGTATGGAGGGGGCCAGACACTGAAGCTTTCTTT. Amino acids: CASSLSVWRGPDTEAFF.

The chain uses TRBV19 and TRBJ1-1, with TRBD1 as a possible D gene (5 bases). Trimming pared 1 base from V and 1 base from J, leaving 13 bases between. This CDR3 has 16 residues. Looked up from germline, CDR1 is LNHDA and CDR2 is SQIVND (reference sequence). The CDR3: CASSIGGARGNTEAFF. As DNA, the CDR3 is TGTGCCAGTAGTATAGGTGGGGCCCGTGGGAACACTGAAGCTTTCTTT. Supplemented by reference TRBV19 and TRBJ1-1, the full variable domain reads DGGITQSPKYLFRKEGQNVTLSCEQNLNHDAMYWYRQDPGQGLRLIYYSQIVNDFQKGDIAEGYSVSREKKESFPLTVTSAQKNPTAFYLCASSIGGARGNTEAFFGQGTRLTVV.

This clone appeared a few times. The gene calls are TRBV9 and TRBJ2-3; maybe TRBD1 (6 bases). CDR1 SGDLS and CDR2 YYNGEE come from the germline V gene. The V gene lost 4 bases and the J gene lost 2 bases, with 14 bases spanning the gap. The CDR3 spans 15 residues. CDR3 in DNA: TGTGCCAGCAGCCAGGGGAGCTCCTACACAGATACGCAGTATTTT. It is translated as CASSQGSSYTDTQYF.

The chain has TRBV5-1 and TRBJ1-1; the match to TRBD1 covers 9 bases. Losses at the gene ends were 3 bases for V and 1 base for J; bases not matched to a gene: 4. The CDR3 sequence is 15 residues long. Germline lookup yields CDR1 SGHRS and CDR2 YFSETQ. CDR3 sequence reads: CASSWGQGWNTEAFF. The CDR3 nucleotides read TGCGCCAGCAGCTGGGGACAGGGATGGAACACTGAAGCTTTCTTT.

J is TRBJ1-2 and V is TRBV10-3; D may be TRBD1 (5 bases). This CDR3 has 13 residues. The germline V gene encodes CDR1 ENHRY and CDR2 SYGVKD. V lost 4 bases and J 5 bases, leaving 11 bases between the germline ends. CDR3 sequence reads: CAISGGGGYGYTF. For the CDR3, the DNA is TGTGCCATCAGTGGCGGGGGGGGTTATGGCTACACCTTC.

The V gene is TRBV5-5, the J gene TRBJ2-3; 9 bases are shared with TRBD2. This CDR3 is built from 17 residues. Germline-derived CDR1 and CDR2 are SGHKS and YYEKEE (reference sequence). The trim removed 3 bases at V and 5 bases at J, leaving 13 bases unmatched. CDR3 amino acids: CASSSVWRGGRGDTQYF. For the CDR3, the DNA is TGTGCCAGCAGCTCAGTTTGGCGGGGGGGCCGAGGAGATACGCAGTATTTT.

The V and J genes are TRBV2 and TRBJ1-1; the D gene is possibly TRBD1 (6 bases). This CDR3 comprises 12 residues. Trimming left V 5 bases short and J 4 bases short, with 8 bases between. Germline V lookup: CDR1 SNHLY, CDR2 FYNNEI. CDR3 DNA: TGTGCCAGCAGTTCACAGGGCACTGAAGCTTTCTTT. This codes for CASSSQGTEAFF.

The V and J genes are TRBV12-3 or TRBV12-4 and TRBJ2-1, with 9 bases matching TRBD1. V lost 5 bases, J lost 6 bases, and 2 bases stayed unmatched. The CDR3 runs 13 residues. The CDR3 is CASSRDRANEQFF. Written as DNA, the CDR3 is TGTGCCAGCAGTCGGGACAGGGCCAATGAGCAGTTCTTC.

The chain couples TRBV5-6 to TRBJ1-3; D possibly corresponds to TRBD1 (5 bases). CDR1 and CDR2 from the germline V gene are SGHDT and YYEEEE. V was pared by 2 bases and J by 2 bases, with 11 bases between. This CDR3 comprises 15 residues. The CDR3 is CASSFMTEPGNTIYF. CDR3 DNA: TGTGCCAGCAGCTTCATGACAGAGCCTGGAAACACCATATATTTT.

CDR3 sequence (DNA): TGTGCCACACTGACAGGACGTCCCTATGGCTACACCTTC. As protein: CATLTGRPYGYTF. This sequence joins TRBV2 and TRBJ1-2; D is perhaps TRBD1 (6 bases). The CDR3 has 13 amino acids. From germline, CDR1 is SNHLY and CDR2 FYNNEI. The V end was cut by 10 bases, the J end by 4 bases, with 16 bases between.

The chain is built from TRBV19 and TRBJ1-2, with a possible D match to TRBD1 (5 bases). CDR3 length: 12 residues. V was shortened by 7 bases and J by 5 bases, with 11 bases between the two germline ends. The germline V gene encodes CDR1 LNHDA and CDR2 SQIVND (reference sequence). CDR3 residues: CASTPQGYGYTF. The CDR3 DNA is TGTGCCAGTACCCCCCAGGGATATGGCTACACCTTC.

This rearrangement joins TRBV11-3 to TRBJ2-2; D remains ambiguous. Trimming stripped 2 bases from V and 7 bases from J, with 5 bases between. Germline V gives CDR1 SGHNT, CDR2 YENEEA. This CDR3 has 12 amino acids. The CDR3 sequence: CASSLFGGELFF. CDR3 DNA: TGTGCCAGCAGCTTATTCGGCGGGGAGCTGTTTTTT.

CDR3 sequence: CAGRNPGTGRETQYF. The CDR3 DNA reads TGTGCCGGCAGGAACCCCGGGACAGGTCGAGAGACCCAGTACTTC. The rearrangement uses TRBV19 and TRBJ2-5; 8 bases agree with TRBD1. The J segment lost 4 bases and the V segment lost 11 bases, leaving 15 bases of the junction unmatched. The CDR3 is made up of 15 amino acids. Germline V gene lookup returns CDR1 LNHDA and CDR2 SQIVND (reference sequence).

CDR3 nucleotide sequence: TGCAGCGCAGGGACAGGGAGCAATCAGCCCCAGCATTTT. It encodes CSAGTGSNQPQHF. The chain uses TRBV29-1 and TRBJ1-5; TRBD1 aligns across 9 bases. Losses at the gene ends were 7 bases for V and 1 base for J; bases not matched to a gene: 2. The germline V gene has CDR1 SQVTM and CDR2 ANQGSEA. This CDR3 spans 13 amino acids.

The rearrangement uses TRBV6-5 and TRBJ1-4; 7 bases align to TRBD1. V shed 6 bases, J shed 2 bases, and the junction held 3 bases outside the gene matches. The CDR3 length is 14 residues. Germline loops: CDR1 MNHEY, CDR2 SVGAGI. In DNA, the CDR3 is TGTGCCAGCAGGCAGGGGGTGACTAATGAAAAACTGTTTTTT. Encoded protein: CASRQGVTNEKLFF.

The chain has TRBV7-2 and TRBJ1-2; TRBD1 matches 7 bases. The length of the CDR3 is 14 residues. Germline CDR1 SGHTA, CDR2 FQGNSA. V dropped 1 base and J dropped 5; count of bases not matched to a gene: 4. The CDR3 nucleotides are TGTGCCAGCAGCTTAGAGGGACAGAGATATGGCTACACCTTC. This gives the protein CASSLEGQRYGYTF. Full variable domain (remainder filled in from reference TRBV7-2 and TRBJ1-2): GAGVSQSPSNKVTEKGKDVELRCDPISGHTALYWYRQSLGQGLEFLIYFQGNSAPDKSGLPSDRFSAERTGGSVSTLTIQRTQQEDSAVYLCASSLEGQRYGYTFGSGTRLTVV.

J is TRBJ1-5 and V is TRBV7-2; 8 nucleotides match TRBD1. After removal of 1 base from V and 7 bases from J, the junction contained 9 bases not matched to a gene. The CDR3 sequence is 16 residues long. The germline V gene has CDR1 SGHTA and CDR2 FQGNSA. The CDR3 DNA sequence: TGTGCCAGCAGCTTAGTGGGAGGACAGGGTAGGCAGCCCCAGCATTTT. This codes for CASSLVGGQGRQPQHF.

This clone was recorded a few times. The rearrangement links TRBV7-2 to TRBJ2-3, with 7 bases fitting TRBD1. Germline V CDR1 and CDR2: SGHTA, FQGNSA. V lost 5 bases, J lost 2 bases, and 10 bases stayed unmatched. The CDR3 loop spans 16 amino acids. The CDR3 DNA reads as TGTGCCAGCAGCCCGACAGGGCCTTCCCTCACAGATACGCAGTATTTT. This gives the protein CASSPTGPSLTDTQYF.

V is TRBV5-6 and J is TRBJ1-1; 7 positions match TRBD1. The length of the CDR3 is 13 residues. Germline CDR1 reads SGHDT; CDR2 reads YYEEEE. J lost 7 bases, V lost 3 bases, and 6 bases had no gene match. The CDR3 loop reads CASSSGTAREAFF. CDR3 DNA: TGTGCCAGCAGCTCCGGGACAGCCCGTGAAGCTTTCTTT.

This chain connects TRBV19 to TRBJ1-2, with 10 bases aligning to TRBD1. Losses at the gene ends were 10 bases for V and 1 base for J; bases not matched to a gene: 9. This CDR3 region has 15 residues. Germline-derived CDR1 and CDR2 are LNHDA and SQIVND (reference sequence). The CDR3 DNA follows: TGTGCCACGTCGAGGGACAGGGGCGATAACTATGGCTACACCTTC. Its translation is CATSRDRGDNYGYTF.

The V gene is TRBV9, the J gene TRBJ2-2; the match to TRBD2 covers 7 bases. CDR3 length equals 15 residues. Germline V gene lookup returns CDR1 SGDLS and CDR2 YYNGEE. V was pared by 1 base and J by 3 bases, with 3 bases of the junction left unmatched. This CDR3 reads CASSVRSGDTGELFF. CDR3 nucleotide sequence: TGTGCCAGCAGCGTACGGAGCGGGGACACCGGGGAGCTGTTTTTT.

The rearrangement links TRBV3-1 (or the pseudogene TRBV3-2) to TRBJ2-3, with D uncertain. The germline CDR1 and CDR2 sequences are LGHDT and YNNKEL (reference sequence). Trimming removed 1 base at V and 0 bases at J, with 11 bases between. The CDR3 extends over 16 amino acids. Written as DNA, the CDR3 is TGTGCCAGCAGCCAAGGCATCGCAGAAAGCACAGATACGCAGTATTTT. This sequence encodes CASSQGIAESTDTQYF.